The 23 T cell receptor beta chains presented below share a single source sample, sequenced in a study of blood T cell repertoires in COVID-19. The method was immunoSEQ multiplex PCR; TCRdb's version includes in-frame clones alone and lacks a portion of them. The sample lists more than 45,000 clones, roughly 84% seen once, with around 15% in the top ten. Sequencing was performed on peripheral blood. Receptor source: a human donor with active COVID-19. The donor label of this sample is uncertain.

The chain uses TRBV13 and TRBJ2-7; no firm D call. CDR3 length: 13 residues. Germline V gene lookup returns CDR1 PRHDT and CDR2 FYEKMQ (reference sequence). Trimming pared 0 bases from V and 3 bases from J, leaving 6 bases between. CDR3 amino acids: CASSLGSYYEQYF. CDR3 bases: TGTGCCAGCAGCTTAGGTTCCTACTACGAGCAGTACTTC.

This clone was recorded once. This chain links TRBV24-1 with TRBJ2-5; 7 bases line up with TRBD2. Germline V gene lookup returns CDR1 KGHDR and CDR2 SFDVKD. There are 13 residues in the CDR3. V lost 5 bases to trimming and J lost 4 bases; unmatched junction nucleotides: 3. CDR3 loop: CATSGEGSETQYF. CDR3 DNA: TGTGCCACCAGTGGGGAGGGGTCAGAGACCCAGTACTTC.

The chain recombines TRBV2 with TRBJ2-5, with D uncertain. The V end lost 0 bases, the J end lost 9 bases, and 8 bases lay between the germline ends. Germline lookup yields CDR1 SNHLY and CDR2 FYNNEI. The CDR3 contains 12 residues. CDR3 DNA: TGTGCCAGCAGTGAAGCGCTTCCAGCCCAGTACTTC. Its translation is CASSEALPAQYF.

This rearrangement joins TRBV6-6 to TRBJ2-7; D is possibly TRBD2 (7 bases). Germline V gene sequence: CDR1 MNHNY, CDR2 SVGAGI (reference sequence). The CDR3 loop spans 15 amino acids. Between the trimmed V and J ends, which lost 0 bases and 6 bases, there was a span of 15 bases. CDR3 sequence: CASSYSGGGRSEQYF. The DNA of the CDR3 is TGTGCCAGCAGTTACTCGGGGGGGGGCCGTAGCGAGCAGTACTTC.

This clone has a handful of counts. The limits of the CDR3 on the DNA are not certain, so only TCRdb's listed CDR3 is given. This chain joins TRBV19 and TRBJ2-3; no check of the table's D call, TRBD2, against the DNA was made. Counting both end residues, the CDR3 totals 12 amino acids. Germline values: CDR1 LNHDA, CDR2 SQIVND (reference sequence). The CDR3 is CASSSGGDTQYF.

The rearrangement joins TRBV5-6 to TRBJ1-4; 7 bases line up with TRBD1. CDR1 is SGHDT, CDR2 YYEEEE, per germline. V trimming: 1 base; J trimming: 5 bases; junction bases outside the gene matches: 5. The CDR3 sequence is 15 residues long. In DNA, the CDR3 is TGTGCCAGCAGCTTGAGGGACAGCCGAAATGAAAAACTGTTTTTT. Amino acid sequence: CASSLRDSRNEKLFF.

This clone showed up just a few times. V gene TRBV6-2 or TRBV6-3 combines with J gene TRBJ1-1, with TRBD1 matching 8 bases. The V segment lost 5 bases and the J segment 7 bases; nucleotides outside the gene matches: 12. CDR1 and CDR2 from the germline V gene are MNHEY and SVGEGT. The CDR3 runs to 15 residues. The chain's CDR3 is CASSLTGTGPVEAFF. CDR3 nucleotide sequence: TGTGCCAGCAGTCTGACCGGGACAGGCCCTGTTGAAGCTTTCTTT.

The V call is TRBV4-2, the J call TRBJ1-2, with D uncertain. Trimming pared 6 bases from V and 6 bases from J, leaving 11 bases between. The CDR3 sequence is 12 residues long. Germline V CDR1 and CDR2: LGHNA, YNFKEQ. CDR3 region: CASSQKTNGYTF. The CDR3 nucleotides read TGTGCCAGCAGTCAGAAAACTAATGGCTACACCTTC.

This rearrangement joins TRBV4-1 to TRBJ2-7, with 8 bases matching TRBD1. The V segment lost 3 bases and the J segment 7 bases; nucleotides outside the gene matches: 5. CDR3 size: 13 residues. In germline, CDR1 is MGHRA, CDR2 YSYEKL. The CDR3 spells CASSHLQGGEQYF. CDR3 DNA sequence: TGCGCCAGCAGCCATCTACAGGGGGGAGAGCAGTACTTC.

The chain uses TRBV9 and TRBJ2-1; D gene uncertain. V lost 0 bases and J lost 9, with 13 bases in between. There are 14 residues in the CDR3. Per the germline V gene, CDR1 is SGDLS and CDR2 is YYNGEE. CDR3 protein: CASSVVVGRGEQFF. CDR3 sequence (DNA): TGTGCCAGCAGCGTAGTCGTCGGCCGCGGTGAGCAGTTCTTC.

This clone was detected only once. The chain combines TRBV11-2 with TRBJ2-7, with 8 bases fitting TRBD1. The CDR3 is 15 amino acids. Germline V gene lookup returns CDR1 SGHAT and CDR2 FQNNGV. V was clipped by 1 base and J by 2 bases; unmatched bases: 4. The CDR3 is CASSLVAQGAYEQYF. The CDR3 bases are TGTGCCAGCAGCTTAGTAGCACAGGGGGCCTACGAGCAGTACTTC. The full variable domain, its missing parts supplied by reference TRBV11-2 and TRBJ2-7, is EAGVAQSPRYKIIEKRQSVAFWCNPISGHATLYWYQQILGQGPKLLIQFQNNGVVDDSQLPKDRFSAERLKGVDSTLKIQPAKLEDSAVYLCASSLVAQGAYEQYFGPGTRLTVT.

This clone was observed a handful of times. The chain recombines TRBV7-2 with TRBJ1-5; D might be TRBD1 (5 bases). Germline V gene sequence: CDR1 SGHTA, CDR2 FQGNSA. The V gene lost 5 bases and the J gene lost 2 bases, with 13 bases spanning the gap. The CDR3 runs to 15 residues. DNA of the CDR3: TGTGCCAGCAGCCGGGGGGGGACCGGCAATCAGCCCCAGCATTTT. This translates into CASSRGGTGNQPQHF.

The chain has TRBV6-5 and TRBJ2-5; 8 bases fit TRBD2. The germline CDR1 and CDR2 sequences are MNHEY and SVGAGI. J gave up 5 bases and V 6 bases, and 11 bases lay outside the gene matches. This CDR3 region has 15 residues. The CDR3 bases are TGTGCCAGCAGACGGGCGGGGGGCTCGGTGGAGACCCAGTACTTC. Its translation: CASRRAGGSVETQYF.

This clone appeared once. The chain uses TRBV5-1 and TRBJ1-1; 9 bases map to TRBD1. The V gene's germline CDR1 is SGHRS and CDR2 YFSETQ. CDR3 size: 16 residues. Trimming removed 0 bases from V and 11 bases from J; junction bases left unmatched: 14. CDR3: CASSLGNGQGIRGAFF. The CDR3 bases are TGCGCCAGCAGCTTGGGAAATGGACAGGGGATTAGGGGGGCTTTCTTT. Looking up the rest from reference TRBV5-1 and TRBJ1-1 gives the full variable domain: KAGVTQTPRYLIKTRGQQVTLSCSPISGHRSVSWYQQTPGQGLQFLFEYFSETQRNKGNFPGRFSGRQFSNSRSEMNVSTLELGDSALYLCASSLGNGQGIRGAFFGQGTRLTVV.

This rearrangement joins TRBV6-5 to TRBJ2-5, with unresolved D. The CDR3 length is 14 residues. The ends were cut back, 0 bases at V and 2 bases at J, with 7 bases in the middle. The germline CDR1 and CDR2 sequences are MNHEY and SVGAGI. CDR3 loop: CASSYSNFQETQYF. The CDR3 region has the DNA TGTGCCAGCAGTTACTCGAACTTTCAAGAGACCCAGTACTTC.

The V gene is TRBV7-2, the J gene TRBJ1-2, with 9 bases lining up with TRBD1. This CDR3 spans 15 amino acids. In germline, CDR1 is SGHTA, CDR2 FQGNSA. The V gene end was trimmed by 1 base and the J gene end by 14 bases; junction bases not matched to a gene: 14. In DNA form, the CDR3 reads TGTGCCAGCAGCTTAGGGGACAGGGCTCGAAATACCCCTACCTTC. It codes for CASSLGDRARNTPTF.

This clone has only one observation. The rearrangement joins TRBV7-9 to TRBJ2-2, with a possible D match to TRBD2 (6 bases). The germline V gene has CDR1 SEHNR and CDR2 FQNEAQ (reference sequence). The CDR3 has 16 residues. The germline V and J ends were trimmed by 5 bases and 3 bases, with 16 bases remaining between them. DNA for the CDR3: TGTGCCAGCAGCAAAGACTCGGGGGTCGACACCGGGGAGCTGTTTTTT. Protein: CASSKDSGVDTGELFF.

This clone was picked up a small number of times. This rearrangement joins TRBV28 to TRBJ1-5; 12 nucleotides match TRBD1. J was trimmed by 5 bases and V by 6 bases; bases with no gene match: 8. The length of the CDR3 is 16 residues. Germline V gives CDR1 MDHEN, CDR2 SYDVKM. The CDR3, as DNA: TGTGCCAGCAGCTCATGGGGACAGGGGGCCTATCAGCCCCAGCATTTT. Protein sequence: CASSSWGQGAYQPQHF.

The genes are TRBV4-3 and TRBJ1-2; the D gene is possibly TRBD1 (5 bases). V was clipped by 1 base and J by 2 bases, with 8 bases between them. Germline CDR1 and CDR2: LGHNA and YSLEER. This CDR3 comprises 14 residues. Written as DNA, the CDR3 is TGCGCCAGCAGCCAAGTTGGGGGGAACTATGGCTACACCTTC. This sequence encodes CASSQVGGNYGYTF.

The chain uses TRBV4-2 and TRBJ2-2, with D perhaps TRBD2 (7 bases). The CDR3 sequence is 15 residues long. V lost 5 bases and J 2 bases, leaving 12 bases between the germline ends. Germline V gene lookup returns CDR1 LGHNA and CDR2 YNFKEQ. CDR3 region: CASSSSGGNTGELFF. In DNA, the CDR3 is TGTGCCAGCAGCTCATCGGGGGGCAACACCGGGGAGCTGTTTTTT.

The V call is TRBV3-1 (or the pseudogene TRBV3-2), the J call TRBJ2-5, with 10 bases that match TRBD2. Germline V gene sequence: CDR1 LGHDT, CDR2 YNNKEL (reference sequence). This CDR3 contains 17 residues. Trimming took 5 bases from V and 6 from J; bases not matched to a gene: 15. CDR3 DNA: TGTGCCAGCAGCGGTCTGGCTAGCGGGGGTCTCTTAAAGACCCAGTACTTC. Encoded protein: CASSGLASGGLLKTQYF.

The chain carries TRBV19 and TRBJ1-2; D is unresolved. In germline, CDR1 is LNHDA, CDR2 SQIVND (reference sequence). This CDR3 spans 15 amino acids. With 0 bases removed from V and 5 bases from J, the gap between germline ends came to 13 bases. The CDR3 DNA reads TGTGCCAGTAGTATAGATCACCCGGGGATATATGGCTACACCTTC. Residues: CASSIDHPGIYGYTF.

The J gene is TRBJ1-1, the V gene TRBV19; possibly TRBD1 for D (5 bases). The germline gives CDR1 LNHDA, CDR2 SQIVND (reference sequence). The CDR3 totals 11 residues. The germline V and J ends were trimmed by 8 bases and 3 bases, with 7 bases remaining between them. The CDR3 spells CASEGDTEAFF. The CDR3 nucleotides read TGTGCCAGTGAAGGGGACACTGAAGCTTTCTTT.